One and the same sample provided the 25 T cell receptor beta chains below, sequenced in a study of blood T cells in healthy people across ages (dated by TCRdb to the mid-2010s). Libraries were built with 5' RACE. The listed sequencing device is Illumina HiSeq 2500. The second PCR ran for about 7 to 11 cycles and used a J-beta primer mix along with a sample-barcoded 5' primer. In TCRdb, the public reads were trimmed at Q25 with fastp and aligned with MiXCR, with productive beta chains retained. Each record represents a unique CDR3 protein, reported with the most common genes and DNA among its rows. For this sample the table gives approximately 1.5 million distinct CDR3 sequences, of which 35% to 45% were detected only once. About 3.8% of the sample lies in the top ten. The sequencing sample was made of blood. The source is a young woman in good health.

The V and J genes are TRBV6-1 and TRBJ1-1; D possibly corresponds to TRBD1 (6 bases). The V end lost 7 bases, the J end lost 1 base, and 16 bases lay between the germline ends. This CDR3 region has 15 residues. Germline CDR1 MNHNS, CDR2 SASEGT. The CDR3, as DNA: TGTGCCAGCACAATCTCGGGACATACGAACACTGAAGCTTTCTTT. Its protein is CASTISGHTNTEAFF.

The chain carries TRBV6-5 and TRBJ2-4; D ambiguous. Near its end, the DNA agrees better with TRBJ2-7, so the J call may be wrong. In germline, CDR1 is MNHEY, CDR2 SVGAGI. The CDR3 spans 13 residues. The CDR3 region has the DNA TGTGCCAGCAGGGCCACATCTTACCACGAGCAGTACTTC. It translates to CASRATSYHEQYF.

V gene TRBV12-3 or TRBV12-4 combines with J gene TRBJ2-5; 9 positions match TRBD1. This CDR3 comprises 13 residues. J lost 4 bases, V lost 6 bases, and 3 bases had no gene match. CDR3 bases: TGTGCCAGCAGACAGGGGGCGCGAGAGACCCAGTACTTC. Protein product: CASRQGARETQYF.

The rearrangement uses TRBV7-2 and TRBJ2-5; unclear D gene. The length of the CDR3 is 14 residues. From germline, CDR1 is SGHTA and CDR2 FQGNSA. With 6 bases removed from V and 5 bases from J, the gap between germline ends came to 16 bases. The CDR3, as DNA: TGTGCCAGCAGACAGCGTTCGAGGTCGGAGACCCAGTACTTC. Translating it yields CASRQRSRSETQYF.

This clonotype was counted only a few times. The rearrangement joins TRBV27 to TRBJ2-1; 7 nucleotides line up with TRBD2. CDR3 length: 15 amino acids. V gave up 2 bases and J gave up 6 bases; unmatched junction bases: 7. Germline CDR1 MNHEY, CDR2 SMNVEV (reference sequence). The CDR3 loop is CASSLGLAETNEQFF. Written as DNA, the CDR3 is TGTGCCAGCAGTTTAGGGCTAGCGGAGACCAATGAGCAGTTCTTC.

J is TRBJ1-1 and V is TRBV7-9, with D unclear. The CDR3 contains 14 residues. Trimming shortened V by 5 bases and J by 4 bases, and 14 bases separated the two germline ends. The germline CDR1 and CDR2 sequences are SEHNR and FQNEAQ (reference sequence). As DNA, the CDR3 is TGTGCCAGCAGCCGGGCCCGGGGTACCACTGAAGCTTTCTTT. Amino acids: CASSRARGTTEAFF.

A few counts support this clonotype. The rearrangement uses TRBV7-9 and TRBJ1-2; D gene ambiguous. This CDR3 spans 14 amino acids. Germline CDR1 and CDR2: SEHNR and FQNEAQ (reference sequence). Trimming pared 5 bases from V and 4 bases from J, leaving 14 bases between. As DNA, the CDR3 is TGTGCCAGCAGCCTAACAGACGGACTCTATGGCTACACCTTC. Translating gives CASSLTDGLYGYTF.

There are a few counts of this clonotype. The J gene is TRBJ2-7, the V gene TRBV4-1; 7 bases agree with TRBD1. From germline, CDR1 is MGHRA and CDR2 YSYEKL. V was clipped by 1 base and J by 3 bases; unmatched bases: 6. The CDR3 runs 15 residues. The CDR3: CASSQVTGPDYEQYF. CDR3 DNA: TGCGCCAGCAGCCAAGTGACAGGGCCAGACTACGAGCAGTACTTC.

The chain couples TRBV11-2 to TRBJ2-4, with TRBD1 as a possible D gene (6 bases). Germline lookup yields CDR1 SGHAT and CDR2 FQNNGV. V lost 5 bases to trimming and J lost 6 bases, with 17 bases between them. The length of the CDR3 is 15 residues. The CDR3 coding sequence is TGTGCCAGCAGCAAAATCCAGGGGAGCGGAAACATTCAGTACTTC. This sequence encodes CASSKIQGSGNIQYF.

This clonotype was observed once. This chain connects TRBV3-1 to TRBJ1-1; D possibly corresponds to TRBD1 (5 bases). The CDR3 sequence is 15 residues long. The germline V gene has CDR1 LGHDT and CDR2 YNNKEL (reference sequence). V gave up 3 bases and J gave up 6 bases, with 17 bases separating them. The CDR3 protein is CASSHRRREGAEAFF. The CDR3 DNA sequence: TGTGCCAGCAGCCATCGGCGCAGGGAAGGCGCTGAAGCTTTCTTT.

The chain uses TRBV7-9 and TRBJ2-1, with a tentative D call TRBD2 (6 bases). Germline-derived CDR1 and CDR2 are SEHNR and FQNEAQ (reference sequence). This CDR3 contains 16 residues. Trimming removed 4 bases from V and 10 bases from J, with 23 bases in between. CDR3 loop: CASSSSTSRMRLEQFF. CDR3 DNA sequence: TGTGCCAGCAGCTCCTCGACTAGTAGAATGCGGTTGGAGCAGTTCTTC.

The CDR3 region has the DNA TGCGCCAGCAGCCAAGATCCCAGAAGTTACTCCTACGAGCAGTACTTC. Protein: CASSQDPRSYSYEQYF. The chain couples TRBV4-3 to TRBJ2-7; no clear D gene. The V gene lost 0 bases and the J gene lost 0 bases, with 12 bases spanning the gap. Germline V gives CDR1 LGHNA, CDR2 YSLEER. This CDR3 is built from 16 residues.

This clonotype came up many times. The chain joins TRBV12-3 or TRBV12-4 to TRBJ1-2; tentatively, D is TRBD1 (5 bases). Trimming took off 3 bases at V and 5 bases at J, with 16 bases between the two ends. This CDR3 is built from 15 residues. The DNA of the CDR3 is TGTGCCAGCAGTTTTGGTTATGGGGGTCTGTATGGCTACACCTTC. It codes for CASSFGYGGLYGYTF.

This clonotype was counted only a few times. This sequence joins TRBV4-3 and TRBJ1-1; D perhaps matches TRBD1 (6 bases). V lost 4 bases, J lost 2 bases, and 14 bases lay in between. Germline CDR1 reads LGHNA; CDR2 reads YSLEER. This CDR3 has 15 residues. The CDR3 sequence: CASSRSDRSNTEAFF. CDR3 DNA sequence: TGCGCCAGCAGCCGTTCGGACAGAAGCAACACTGAAGCTTTCTTT.

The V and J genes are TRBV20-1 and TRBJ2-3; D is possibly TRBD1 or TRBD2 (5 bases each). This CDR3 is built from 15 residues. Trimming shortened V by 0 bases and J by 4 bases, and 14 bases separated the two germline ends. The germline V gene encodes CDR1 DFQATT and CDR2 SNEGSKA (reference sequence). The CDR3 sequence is CSARDPRGPPDTQYF. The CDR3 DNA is TGCAGTGCTAGAGATCCTCGGGGACCCCCAGATACGCAGTATTTT.

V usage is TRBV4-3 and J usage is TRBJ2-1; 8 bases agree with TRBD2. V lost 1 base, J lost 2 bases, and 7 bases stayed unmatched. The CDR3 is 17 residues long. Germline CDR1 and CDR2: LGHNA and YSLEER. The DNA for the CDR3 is TGCGCCAGCAGCCAAGGGCTCACTAGCGGTACCTACAATGAGCAGTTCTTC. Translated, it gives CASSQGLTSGTYNEQFF.

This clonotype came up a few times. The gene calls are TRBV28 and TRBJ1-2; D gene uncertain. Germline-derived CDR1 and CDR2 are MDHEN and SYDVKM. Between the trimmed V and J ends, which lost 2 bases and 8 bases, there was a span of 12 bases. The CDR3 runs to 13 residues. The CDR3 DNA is TGTGCCAGCAGTTTACTAGGAGAGAAAGGCTACACCTTC. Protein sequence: CASSLLGEKGYTF.

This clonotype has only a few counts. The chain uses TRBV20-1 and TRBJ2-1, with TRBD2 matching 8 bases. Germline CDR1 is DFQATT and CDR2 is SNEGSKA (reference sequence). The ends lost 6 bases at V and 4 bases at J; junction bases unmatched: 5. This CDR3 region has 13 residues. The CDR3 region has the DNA TGCAGTGCGGTCTCGGGGGGGTACAATGAGCAGTTCTTC. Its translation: CSAVSGGYNEQFF.

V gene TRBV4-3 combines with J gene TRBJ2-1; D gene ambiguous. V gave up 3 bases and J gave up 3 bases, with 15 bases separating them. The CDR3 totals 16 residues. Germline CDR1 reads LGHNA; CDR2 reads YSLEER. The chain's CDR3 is CASSHPGQVGYNEQFF. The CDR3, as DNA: TGCGCCAGCAGCCATCCGGGTCAGGTTGGCTACAATGAGCAGTTCTTC.

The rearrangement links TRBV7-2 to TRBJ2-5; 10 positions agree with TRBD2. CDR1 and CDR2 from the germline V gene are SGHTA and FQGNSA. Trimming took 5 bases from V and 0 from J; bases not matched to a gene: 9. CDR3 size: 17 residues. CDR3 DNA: TGTGCCAGCAGCCCGTTTCTAGCGGGGGCTTACCAAGAGACCCAGTACTTC. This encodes CASSPFLAGAYQETQYF.

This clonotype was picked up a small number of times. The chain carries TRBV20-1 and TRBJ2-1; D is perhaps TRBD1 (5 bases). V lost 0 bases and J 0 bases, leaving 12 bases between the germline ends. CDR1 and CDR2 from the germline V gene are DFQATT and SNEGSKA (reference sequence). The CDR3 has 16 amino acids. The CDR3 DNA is TGCAGTGCTAGAGATCTTAGGGGTAGCTCCTACAATGAGCAGTTCTTC. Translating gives CSARDLRGSSYNEQFF.

The CDR3 nucleotides read TGTGCCAGCAGTAGCGGGGGGGCCTATGAGCAGTTCTTC. It translates to CASSSGGAYEQFF. This chain connects TRBV7-6 to TRBJ2-1; 11 positions match TRBD2. Germline assignment: CDR1 SGHVS and CDR2 FNYEAQ. The CDR3 has 13 residues. With V trimmed by 6 bases and J by 8 bases, 3 bases remained unmatched.

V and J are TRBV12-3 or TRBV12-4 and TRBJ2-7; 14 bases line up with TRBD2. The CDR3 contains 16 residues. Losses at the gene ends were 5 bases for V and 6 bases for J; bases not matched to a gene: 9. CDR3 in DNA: TGTGCCAGCAGTCAACAACCGGGACTAGCGGGAGCCGAGCAGTACTTC. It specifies CASSQQPGLAGAEQYF.

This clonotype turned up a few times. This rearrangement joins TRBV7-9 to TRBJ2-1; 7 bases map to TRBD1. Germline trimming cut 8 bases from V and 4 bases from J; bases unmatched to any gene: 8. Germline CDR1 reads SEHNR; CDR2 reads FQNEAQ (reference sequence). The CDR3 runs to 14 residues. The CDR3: CASDAGTAYNEQFF. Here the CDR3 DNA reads TGTGCCAGCGACGCCGGGACAGCATACAATGAGCAGTTCTTC.

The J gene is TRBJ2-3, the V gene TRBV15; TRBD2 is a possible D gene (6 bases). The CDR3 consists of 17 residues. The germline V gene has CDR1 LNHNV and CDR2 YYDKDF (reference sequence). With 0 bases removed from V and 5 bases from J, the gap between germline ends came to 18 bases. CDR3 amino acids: CATSRDLPGVRVDTQYF. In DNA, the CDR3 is TGTGCCACCAGCAGAGATCTCCCGGGAGTACGGGTAGATACGCAGTATTTT.